This TCR beta chain emerged from a study of CD4 and CD8 cells across lung adenocarcinoma regions. As to this clonotype: One junction end disagrees with the germline gene, perhaps due to a read error.

Localized lung adenocarcinoma, a non-small cell lung cancer, affected the donors. TCRdb redid the calling of the PCR reads with MiXCR, one entry per CDR3 protein. The table lists about 5,500 distinct CDR3 sequences, approximately 50% of them singletons. Sequenced input: CD4+ T cells from the margin of a lung tumor. The clonotype was recovered from a male donor with lung adenocarcinoma. The CD4 and CD8 labels of this study may be unreliable.

The CDR3 DNA follows: TGTGCCAGCAGTCCTGGCCGACTAGCCTCTGGGACAAATACCCTGTCTTTT. It specifies CASSPGRLASGTNTLSF. The rearrangement uses TRBV27 and TRBJ2-3, with a tentative D call TRBD2 (7 bases). Germline assignment: CDR1 MNHEY and CDR2 SMNVEV (reference sequence). The CDR3 has 17 amino acids.